The clone carrying this TCR beta chain was recorded only once. The sample comes from a study of shared clonotypes between healthy human individuals. Study-level information: Donors were a couple of women and three men aged 18 to 49.

Naivety among CD8 cells was defined by CD45RO negativity and positive CCR7 selection, thereby excluding terminally differentiated effector memory CD45RA+ cells. The V and J ends lost 2 bases and 2 bases, in that order; junction bases with no gene match: 5. The CDR3 has 16 amino acids. Germline loops: CDR1 MNHNS, CDR2 SASEGT. Produced via immunoSEQ multiplex PCR; TCRdb's table is partial and in-frame only. The sample consists of approximately 2,000,000 clones, just under 95% of them appearing once. This receptor was obtained from a man between 18 and 35 years old in good health. Some clones in this sample may be carry-over from other donors' samples. The sample consisted of naive CD8+ T cells from PBMCs. V and J are TRBV6-1 and TRBJ2-3, with 9 bases identical to TRBD1. In DNA, the CDR3 is TGTGCCAGCAGTGAATTACAGGGGGCGGACACAGATACGCAGTATTTT. Encoded protein: CASSELQGADTDTQYF.